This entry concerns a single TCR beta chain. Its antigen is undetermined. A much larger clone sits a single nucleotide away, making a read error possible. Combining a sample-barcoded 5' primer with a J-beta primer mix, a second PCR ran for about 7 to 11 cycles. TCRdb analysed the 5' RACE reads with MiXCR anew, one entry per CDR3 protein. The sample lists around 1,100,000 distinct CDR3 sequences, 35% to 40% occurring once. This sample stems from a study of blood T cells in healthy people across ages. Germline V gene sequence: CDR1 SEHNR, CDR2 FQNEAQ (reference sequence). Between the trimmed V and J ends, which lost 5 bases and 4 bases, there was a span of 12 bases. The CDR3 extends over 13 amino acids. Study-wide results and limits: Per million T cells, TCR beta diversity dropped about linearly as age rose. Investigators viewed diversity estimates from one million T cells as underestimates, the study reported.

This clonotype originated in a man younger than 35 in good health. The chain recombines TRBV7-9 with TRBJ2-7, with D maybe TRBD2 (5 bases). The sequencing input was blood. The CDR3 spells CASSVSGFYEQYF. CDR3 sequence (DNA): TGTGCCAGCAGCGTATCGGGGTTTTACGAGCAGTACTTC.